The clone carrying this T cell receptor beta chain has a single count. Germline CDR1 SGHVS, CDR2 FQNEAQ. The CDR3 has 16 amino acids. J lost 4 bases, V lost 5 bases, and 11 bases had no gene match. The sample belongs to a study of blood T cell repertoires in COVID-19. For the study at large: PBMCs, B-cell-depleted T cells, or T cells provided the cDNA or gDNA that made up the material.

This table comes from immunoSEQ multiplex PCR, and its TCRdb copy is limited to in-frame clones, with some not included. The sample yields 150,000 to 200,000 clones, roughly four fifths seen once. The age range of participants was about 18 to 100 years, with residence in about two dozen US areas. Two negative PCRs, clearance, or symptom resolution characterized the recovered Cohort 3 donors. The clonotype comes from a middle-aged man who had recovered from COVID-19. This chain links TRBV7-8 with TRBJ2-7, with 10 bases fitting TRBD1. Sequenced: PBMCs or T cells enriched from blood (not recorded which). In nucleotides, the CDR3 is TGTGCCAGCAGCCTTCGACAGGGGACAGGGGCTTACGAGCAGTACTTC. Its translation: CASSLRQGTGAYEQYF. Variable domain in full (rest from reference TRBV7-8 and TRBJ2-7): GAGVSQSPRYKVAKRGQDVALRCDPISGHVSLFWYQQALGQGPEFLTYFQNEAQLDKSGLPSDRFFAERPEGSVSTLKIQRTQQEDSAVYLCASSLRQGTGAYEQYFGPGTRLTVT.